Presented here are 13 T cell receptor beta chains from one specimen sequenced in a study of cytomegalovirus exposure and HLA in healthy donors. The PCR ran on 60 Vbeta and 13 Jbeta primers. Generated by immunoSEQ multiplex PCR, the TCRdb table keeps only in-frame clones and is missing some. Of approximately 160,000 clones in the sample, more than 60% are singletons; the top ten hold 5.5% to 7.5%. The sequencing sample was made of PBMCs. The receptor set was obtained from a woman aged 40 to 50 in good health and CMV-seropositive.

The chain uses TRBV9 and TRBJ1-2; 9 bases align to TRBD1. The germline CDR1 and CDR2 sequences are SGDLS and YYNGEE. With 3 bases clipped from V and 5 bases from J, the junction kept 2 bases outside the gene matches. The CDR3 runs 13 residues. The CDR3 coding sequence is TGTGCCAGCAGCGCCGGGACAGGGTATGGCTACACCTTC. Its translation is CASSAGTGYGYTF.

This chain connects TRBV7-2 to TRBJ2-1; possibly TRBD1 for D (6 bases). This CDR3 spans 15 amino acids. Germline CDR1 SGHTA, CDR2 FQGNSA. The V gene lost 6 bases and the J gene lost 0 bases, with 12 bases spanning the gap. The CDR3 sequence is CASRYTGPSYNEQFF. The CDR3 DNA sequence: TGTGCCAGCAGATATACAGGGCCCTCCTACAATGAGCAGTTCTTC.

For this clone: One end of the junction varies from germline; a read error may be responsible. The rearrangement links TRBV9 to TRBJ1-3; D unresolved. The CDR3 has 16 residues. The germline gives CDR1 SGDLS, CDR2 YYNGEE. CDR3 nucleotides: TGTGCCAGCAGCGTAGCTGCACAGCATGCTGGAAACACCATATGTTTT. Translation gives CASSVAAQHAGNTICF.

A note on this clone: Distinct nucleotide sequences in the sample also encode this CDR3. The J gene is TRBJ2-7, the V gene TRBV5-1, with D perhaps matching TRBD2 (6 bases). Germline values: CDR1 SGHRS, CDR2 YFSETQ. The CDR3 runs to 14 residues. V lost 2 bases to trimming and J lost 2 bases, with 11 bases between them. The CDR3 nucleotides are TGCGCCAGCAGCTTAGGGACTGGGGCCTACGAGCAGTACTTC. It codes for CASSLGTGAYEQYF. Using reference TRBV5-1 and TRBJ2-7 for the parts outside the CDR3, the full variable domain is KAGVTQTPRYLIKTRGQQVTLSCSPISGHRSVSWYQQTPGQGLQFLFEYFSETQRNKGNFPGRFSGRQFSNSRSEMNVSTLELGDSALYLCASSLGTGAYEQYFGPGTRLTVT.

V gene TRBV6-1 combines with J gene TRBJ2-3, with TRBD2 matching over 11 bases. From germline, CDR1 is MNHNS and CDR2 SASEGT. The junction had 7 bases not matched to a gene; V was cut back by 4 bases and J by 4 bases. CDR3 length: 16 amino acids. The CDR3 spells CASSASTSGVSDTQYF. CDR3 coding DNA: TGTGCCAGCAGTGCATCGACTAGCGGGGTTTCAGATACGCAGTATTTT.

V gene TRBV2 combines with J gene TRBJ1-3; no clear D. Trimming took 4 bases from V and 8 from J, leaving 15 bases between them. CDR1 and CDR2 (germline): SNHLY, FYNNEI. CDR3 length equals 14 residues. The CDR3 region has the DNA TGTGCCAGCAGTGGTTTTGCCTCCCGGGACACCATATATTTT. This gives the protein CASSGFASRDTIYF. The full variable domain, rest sourced from reference TRBV2 and TRBJ1-3, is EPEVTQTPSHQVTQMGQEVILRCVPISNHLYFYWYRQILGQKVEFLVSFYNNEISEKSEIFDDQFSVERPDGSNFTLKIRSTKLEDSAMYFCASSGFASRDTIYFGEGSWLTVV.

The chain has TRBV7-9 and TRBJ1-5; 11 nucleotides match TRBD1. This CDR3 spans 14 amino acids. The V gene's germline CDR1 is SEHNR and CDR2 FQNEAQ (reference sequence). The V gene end was trimmed by 4 bases and the J gene end by 8 bases; junction bases not matched to a gene: 4. The CDR3 DNA reads TGTGCCAGCAGCTCGGGACAGGGGGTGAAGCCCCAGCATTTT. Translated: CASSSGQGVKPQHF. Variable domain in full (rest from reference TRBV7-9 and TRBJ1-5): DTGVSQNPRHKITKRGQNVTFRCDPISEHNRLYWYRQTLGQGPEFLTYFQNEAQLEKSRLLSDRFSAERPKGSFSTLEIQRTEQGDSAMYLCASSSGQGVKPQHFGDGTRLSIL.

The genes are TRBV5-6 and TRBJ2-2, with D maybe TRBD2 (5 bases). Germline CDR1 reads SGHDT; CDR2 reads YYEEEE. Trimming took off 1 base at V and 3 bases at J, with 7 bases between the two ends. This CDR3 is built from 14 residues. The CDR3 loop is CASSLRGDTGELFF. The CDR3 nucleotides are TGTGCCAGCAGCTTGCGGGGTGACACCGGGGAGCTGTTTTTT.

V usage is TRBV6-1 and J usage is TRBJ1-5, with 10 bases matching TRBD1. Germline CDR1 and CDR2: MNHNS and SASEGT. J gave up 4 bases and V 6 bases, and 0 bases lay outside the gene matches. The CDR3 length is 13 residues. The CDR3, as DNA: TGTGCCAGCAGGGGACAGGGGAATCAGCCCCAGCATTTT. This codes for CASRGQGNQPQHF.

J is TRBJ1-5 and V is TRBV19, with 8 bases matching TRBD1. J lost 4 bases, V lost 4 bases, and 9 bases had no gene match. The CDR3 is 16 residues long. Germline V gene data show CDR1 as LNHDA and CDR2 as SQIVND (reference sequence). Written as DNA, the CDR3 is TGTGCCAGTAGTACAATCGACAGGGGTTTAAATCAGCCCCAGCATTTT. This translates into CASSTIDRGLNQPQHF.

The chain combines TRBV28 with TRBJ1-4, with TRBD1 matching 9 bases. The length of the CDR3 is 15 residues. Losses at the gene ends were 5 bases for V and 7 bases for J; bases not matched to a gene: 8. The germline V gene has CDR1 MDHEN and CDR2 SYDVKM. The CDR3 here is CASSRTGDWGEKLFF. In DNA form, the CDR3 reads TGTGCCAGCAGTCGGACAGGGGATTGGGGTGAAAAACTGTTTTTT.

This clone was seen a handful of times. The chain recombines TRBV19 with TRBJ2-7; 7 positions agree with TRBD1. Germline assignment: CDR1 LNHDA and CDR2 SQIVND (reference sequence). The V and J ends lost 4 bases and 3 bases, in that order; junction bases with no gene match: 0. The CDR3 has 12 residues. CDR3: CASSTGGYEQYF. CDR3 in DNA: TGTGCCAGTAGTACAGGGGGCTACGAGCAGTACTTC.

CDR3 sequence: CASDPGGYSPLHF. In nucleotides, the CDR3 is TGTGCCAGCGATCCAGGAGGGTATTCACCCCTCCACTTT. The V gene is TRBV6-1, the J gene TRBJ1-6; D is unresolved. CDR1 is MNHNS, CDR2 SASEGT, per germline. This CDR3 region has 13 residues. V gave up 8 bases and J gave up 8 bases, with 13 bases separating them.